A single T cell receptor (beta chain) is shown here with its context. What it binds is not known. This entry is derived from a study of cytomegalovirus exposure and HLA in healthy donors. CDR3 length: 14 residues. Trimming cost V 0 bases and J 2 bases, with 7 bases left between them. From germline, CDR1 is MNHEY and CDR2 SVGAGI. General observations from the study: For cytomegalovirus status, the classifier reportedly gave diagnoses with high specificity and sensitivity.

Method: immunoSEQ multiplex PCR; TCRdb's copy keeps in-frame clones and lacks some. The repertoire consists of around 150,000 clones, with roughly 91% occurring once and the leading ten covering roughly 3%. The gene calls are TRBV6-5 and TRBJ1-2, with D perhaps TRBD1 (6 bases). The sequenced material came from PBMCs. The sequence was obtained from a man aged 18 to 29 in good health and CMV-seronegative. The CDR3 nucleotides are TGTGCCAGCAGTTACTCGGGACAAAACTATGGCTACACCTTC. This gives the protein CASSYSGQNYGYTF.